This TCR beta chain came from a study of T cell responses to AZD1222 COVID-19 vaccine. The study's findings and limits: Donors were chiefly white British, with a greater number of females, and clonal diversity was perhaps underestimated. Spike-spanning, vaccine-associated CD4 TCRs were dominant at 160-218 and 743-854. Only 5 or 6 people who got AZD1222 tested seropositive at baseline.

Sequencing used immunoSEQ multiplex PCR; TCRdb keeps in-frame clones, though not all of them. The sample shows around 120,000 clones, 70% to 90% of them seen only once. CDR3 length: 14 amino acids. Looked up from germline, CDR1 is SGDLS and CDR2 is YYNGEE. Deletions cut 4 bases from V and 2 bases from J, with 13 bases between. Details on this clone: Its cognate antigen is unknown.

Source: peripheral blood, taken on day 0 of AZD1222 vaccination. The TCR was taken from an adult in good health. V gene TRBV9 combines with J gene TRBJ2-7; D ambiguous. This CDR3 is CASSSEIGAYEQYF. For the CDR3, the DNA is TGTGCCAGCAGCTCCGAAATTGGGGCCTACGAGCAGTACTTC. Variable domain in full (rest from reference TRBV9 and TRBJ2-7): DSGVTQTPKHLITATGQRVTLRCSPRSGDLSVYWYQQSLDQGLQFLIQYYNGEERAKGNILERFSAQQFPDLHSELNLSSLELGDSALYFCASSSEIGAYEQYFGPGTRLTVT.